What follows is one T cell receptor (beta chain) and its context. This table comes from immunoSEQ multiplex PCR, and its TCRdb copy is limited to in-frame clones, with some not included. This repertoire shows about a million clones, over 60% found once; its top ten account for approximately 1.5%. This entry is derived from a study of shared clonotypes between healthy human individuals. V lost 3 bases and J lost 9; bases outside the gene matches: 12. Germline V gene sequence: CDR1 SGHAT, CDR2 FQNNGV. There are 15 residues in the CDR3. Sequencing was carried out using memory CD4+ T cells sorted from blood. This sample's subset: CD45RA-negative fraction. This sequence joins TRBV11-2 and TRBJ1-1; TRBD1 matches at 8 bases. The origin of this receptor is a man between 18 and 35 years old in good health. CDR3 in amino acids: CASSFGIDRGNQAFF. The CDR3 bases are TGTGCCAGCAGCTTCGGAATCGACAGGGGAAATCAAGCTTTCTTT.